These T cell receptor beta chains were read from a single sample in a study of Ad26.COV2.S vaccination and SARS-CoV-2 variants. Libraries were prepared by immunoSEQ multiplex PCR; TCRdb keeps only in-frame clonotypes and omits some of them. The repertoire holds fewer than 500,000 clones, about 88% seen once, with about 2.5% in the top ten. The sequences come from peripheral blood, collected in a trial of Ad26.COV2.S vaccine versus placebo. These receptors all come from a person between 18 and 59 years old who received the Ad26.COV2.S COVID-19 vaccine or a placebo. CDR3s include the opening cysteine and the closing phenylalanine or tryptophan. D genes are given only for firm matches. Rows may omit the clone size; those that give it use once, few, many or a size class.

V gene	clone size	D gene	J gene	CDR3 DNA	CDR3 protein
TRBV4-3	-	-	TRBJ2-1	TGCGCCAGCAGCCAAGATGACCGGGGGACCTACAATGAGCAGTTCTTC	CASSQDDRGTYNEQFF
TRBV28	-	-	TRBJ1-6	TGTGCCAGCAGTGTCAGGGTCTACGGGTCACCCCTCCACTTT	CASSVRVYGSPLHF
TRBV7-9	once	TRBD1	TRBJ1-1	TGTGCCAGCAGCCCTACAGGGGTCCCTGAAGCTTTCTTT	CASSPTGVPEAFF
TRBV9	-	TRBD1	TRBJ1-4	TGTGCCAGCAGCGTAGACAGGGGGCGGGTCGATGAAAAACTGTTTTTT	CASSVDRGRVDEKLFF
TRBV11-3	-	-	TRBJ2-5	TGTGCCAGCAGCTTAGTAAGGGGGATCGAGACCCAGTACTTC	CASSLVRGIETQYF
TRBV9	-	-	TRBJ2-1	TGTGCCAGCAGCGTAGCTAGAGGGAGTCTAGCGAATTACAATGAGCAGTTCTTC	CASSVARGSLANYNEQFF
TRBV6-5	-	TRBD1	TRBJ1-5	TGTGCCAGCAGGCAGGGGGACTATAGCAATCAGCCCCAGCATTTT	CASRQGDYSNQPQHF
TRBV4-3	once	TRBD2	TRBJ2-1	TGCGCCAGCAGCCAAGAAGCGGGAGTCTCCTACAATGAGCAGTTCTTC	CASSQEAGVSYNEQFF
TRBV6-1	-	TRBD1	TRBJ1-3	TGTGCCAGCAGTGAACACGGACAGGGTCGAAACACCATATATTTT	CASSEHGQGRNTIYF
TRBV7-2	-	-	TRBJ2-1	TGTGCCAGCAGCTTACTGGGGGTTGGGGGCGACGAGCAGTTCTTC	CASSLLGVGGDEQFF
TRBV9	-	TRBD2	TRBJ2-3	TGTGCCAGCAGCACCACTGAGCGGGGTTTTCCAGATACGCAGTATTTT	CASSTTERGFPDTQYF
TRBV9	-	TRBD2	TRBJ2-5	TGTGCCAGCAGCGTAGGGAGGACTAGCGGGGCCCAAGAGACCCAGTACTTC	CASSVGRTSGAQETQYF
TRBV11-1	-	-	TRBJ1-3	TGTGCCAGCAGCTTCCTTGGAAACACCATATATTTT	CASSFLGNTIYF
TRBV18	-	-	TRBJ2-1	TGTGCCAGCTCATCCTTCAGGGAATTCGGTGAGCAGTTCTTC	CASSSFREFGEQFF
TRBV15	-	-	TRBJ1-5	TGTGCCACCAGCAGAGATAAGGGGCTATATAGCAATCAGCCCCAGCATTTT	CATSRDKGLYSNQPQHF
TRBV12-3/TRBV12-4	few	-	TRBJ2-1	-	CASQWASGTHRFF
TRBV5-1	-	-	TRBJ1-1	TGCGCCAGCAGCTTTGACATGAACACTGAAGCTTTCTTT	CASSFDMNTEAFF
TRBV7-9	-	TRBD1	TRBJ2-7	TGTGCCAGCAGCAGGACAGGGGGCACAAGCTCCTACGAGCAGTACTTC	CASSRTGGTSSYEQYF
TRBV5-8	-	TRBD1	TRBJ2-1	TGTGCCAGCAGCTTGGGGGCAGGGGGAGCCTACAATGAGCAGTTCTTC	CASSLGAGGAYNEQFF
TRBV6-5	-	TRBD2	TRBJ2-5	TGTGCCAGCAGTTCGACGGGACTAGCGGGGGGAGAGACCCAGTACTTC	CASSSTGLAGGETQYF
TRBV11-2	-	TRBD1	TRBJ1-5	TGTGCCAGCAGCCGGGGACAGACTAGCAATCAGCCCCAGCATTTT	CASSRGQTSNQPQHF
TRBV6-5	-	TRBD2	TRBJ2-1	TGTGCCAGCAGTTACTCGAGGCTAGCGGGAGGCAATGAGCAGTTCTTC	CASSYSRLAGGNEQFF
TRBV19	-	TRBD2	TRBJ2-3	TGTGCCAGTAGTATTCGACTAGCGCAATATAGCACAGATACGCAGTATTTT	CASSIRLAQYSTDTQYF
TRBV5-1	-	-	TRBJ2-2	TGCGCCAGCAACCAGGGCTCAGCGGAGCAGCTGTTTTTT	CASNQGSAEQLFF
TRBV5-6	-	-	TRBJ2-2	TGTGCCAGCAGCGCCGACGGACGGTCAGTCGGGGAGCTGTTTTTT	CASSADGRSVGELFF
TRBV28	-	-	TRBJ2-7	TGTGCCAGCACCTCCCCAGGGAATGGTGGGGGGACCGAGCAGTACTTC	CASTSPGNGGGTEQYF
TRBV4-3	-	TRBD2	TRBJ2-1	TGCGCCAGCAGCCAAGATAGAGCGGGAGGGCTCAGGAATGAGCAGTTCTTC	CASSQDRAGGLRNEQFF
TRBV7-9	-	TRBD2	TRBJ2-1	TGTGCCAGCAGCACAATTGCGGGGGGTGAGCAGTTCTTC	CASSTIAGGEQFF
TRBV11-2	few	-	TRBJ1-1	TGTGCCAGCAGCTTTAGGGCGCTGGACACTGAAGCTTTCTTT	CASSFRALDTEAFF
TRBV30	-	-	TRBJ2-7	TGTGCCTGGAGTTGGAGGGGCGAGCAGTACTTC	CAWSWRGEQYF
TRBV27	-	-	TRBJ2-2	TGTGCCAGCAGTTCGACAGTGAACACCGGGGAGCTGTTTTTT	CASSSTVNTGELFF
TRBV3-1/TRBV3-2	-	-	TRBJ2-1	TGTGCCAGCACCCTATCATACGAAGGCGAGCAGTTCTTC	CASTLSYEGEQFF
TRBV7-2	-	TRBD1	TRBJ2-6	TGTGCCAGCAGCCTCCGGGACAGGGTGTATGGGGCCAACGTCCTGACTTTC	CASSLRDRVYGANVLTF
TRBV6-6	-	-	TRBJ1-3	TGTGCCAGCAGTTACGCTAGGGCAAACACCATATATTTT	CASSYARANTIYF
TRBV6-5	few	-	TRBJ1-5	TGTGCCAGCAGTTACTCGAATTCAGATAATCAGCCCCAGCATTTT	CASSYSNSDNQPQHF
TRBV5-1	-	TRBD2	TRBJ2-5	TGCGCCAGCAGCTTGGGTAGCGGGGGCCGCCAAGAGACCCAGTACTTC	CASSLGSGGRQETQYF
TRBV4-3	-	-	TRBJ1-4	TGCGCCAGCAGCCGCCTCTTTCCCGCCCAGACAGCAACTAATGAAAAACTGTTTTTT	CASSRLFPAQTATNEKLFF
TRBV5-1	-	TRBD1	TRBJ2-1	TGCGCCAGCACTAAGACAGGGTCTGGCTACAATGAGCAGTTCTTC	CASTKTGSGYNEQFF
TRBV15	-	TRBD1	TRBJ1-1	TGTGCCACCAACCCCGGACAGGGTAAAGGGAACACTGAAGCTTTCTTT	CATNPGQGKGNTEAFF
TRBV18	-	-	TRBJ2-7	TGTGCCAGCTCACCGGAAGGACTACCCTACGAGCAGTACTTC	CASSPEGLPYEQYF
TRBV5-4	-	-	TRBJ1-2	TGTGCCAGCAGCTTGGCCACAGATGGCTACACCTTC	CASSLATDGYTF
TRBV18	-	-	TRBJ1-2	TGTGCCAGCTCACCTCTCCACCTCCAGGGCGGCTATGGCTACACCTTC	CASSPLHLQGGYGYTF